Each of the 9 T cell receptor beta chains below was sequenced from the same sample in a study of T cells in Graves' hyperthyroidism and ophthalmopathy. Amplification yielded TCR beta CDR3 regions, with RNA transcripts as the source. When the TCR CDR3 underwent first-round RT-PCR, the HTBI primer set was used. TCRdb processed the multiplex PCR reads anew with MiXCR; each CDR3 protein has one entry. The sample includes 500,000 to 750,000 distinct CDR3 sequences, around 45% of them seen just once. The specimen sequenced was peripheral blood or thyroid tissue (not recorded which). Receptors were obtained from a young woman with Graves' hyperthyroidism.

This clonotype was found many times. The rearrangement joins TRBV5-1 to TRBJ2-7, with unresolved D. This CDR3 comprises 15 residues. Germline CDR1 and CDR2: SGHRS and YFSETQ. Trimming cost V 2 bases and J 0 bases, with 12 bases left between them. CDR3 DNA sequence: TGCGCCAGCAGCTTTGTTAGTAGGAGCTCCTACGAGCAGTACTTC. Residues: CASSFVSRSSYEQYF.

This clonotype has at least ten counts. The rearrangement links TRBV7-2 to TRBJ2-7, with 9 bases identical to TRBD1. The CDR3 consists of 14 residues. In germline, CDR1 is SGHTA, CDR2 FQGNSA. Trimming at V came to 2 bases and at J to 7 bases, leaving 6 bases not matched to a gene. The CDR3: CASSLLDRGSEQYF. CDR3 in DNA: TGTGCCAGCAGCTTACTGGACAGGGGTAGTGAGCAGTACTTC.

V is TRBV29-1 and J is TRBJ1-2; the D gene is possibly TRBD1 (6 bases). This CDR3 contains 13 residues. CDR1 SQVTM and CDR2 ANQGSEA come from the germline V gene. The V end was cut by 0 bases, the J end by 3 bases, with 8 bases between. The CDR3 nucleotides are TGCAGCGTTGAAGAACAGGGAGACTATGGCTACACCTTC. This sequence encodes CSVEEQGDYGYTF.

This clonotype was counted ten times or more. The V call is TRBV19, the J call TRBJ1-1; D is ambiguous. Germline V gives CDR1 LNHDA, CDR2 SQIVND (reference sequence). The CDR3 runs 17 residues. V gave up 7 bases and J gave up 0 bases, with 21 bases separating them. The CDR3: CASIPKWSIDLNTEAFF. CDR3 sequence (DNA): TGTGCCAGTATCCCCAAGTGGTCTATCGATCTGAACACTGAAGCTTTCTTT.

Comments on this clonotype: A much larger clone differs by one base, so this may be a read error. The gene calls are TRBV4-1 and TRBJ2-5; D may correspond to TRBD1 or TRBD2 (5 bases each). This CDR3 is 15 amino acids long. The germline V gene has CDR1 MGHRA and CDR2 YSYEKL. In DNA form, the CDR3 reads TGCGCCAGCAGCCAAGGCCGAGGGGCGGAGGAGACCCAGCACTTC. Protein sequence: CASSQGRGAEETQHF.

This CDR3 reads CSQERDLPYEQYF. DNA of the CDR3: TGCAGCCAAGAACGGGACCTACCCTACGAGCAGTACTTC. The V call is TRBV29-1, the J call TRBJ2-7; D possibly uses TRBD1 or TRBD2 (5 bases each). Looked up from germline, CDR1 is SQVTM and CDR2 is ANQGSEA. CDR3 size: 13 residues. V dropped 8 bases and J dropped 2 bases, with 16 bases sitting between them.

This chain links TRBV25-1 with TRBJ2-5, with a possible D match to TRBD2 (6 bases). Germline values: CDR1 MGHDK, CDR2 SYGVNS. The germline V and J ends were trimmed by 1 base and 2 bases, with 14 bases remaining between them. This CDR3 has 16 residues. DNA of the CDR3: TGTGCCAGCAGTGAATCGGGCAGGGAGGCACAAGAGACCCAGTACTTC. Protein product: CASSESGREAQETQYF.

About this clonotype: A much larger clone differs by one base, so this may be a read error. As the CDR3 is not closed by the conserved phenylalanine or tryptophan, this likely results from a read error. V usage is TRBV5-1 and J usage is TRBJ2-5, with D maybe TRBD1 (6 bases). The CDR3 contains 16 residues. CDR1 and CDR2 from the germline V gene are SGHRS and YFSETQ. Trimming stripped 1 base from V and 1 base from J, with 14 bases between. Written as DNA, the CDR3 is TGCGCCAGCAGCTTGTGGGGACAAATCGGCCAAGAGACCCAGTACCTC. This encodes CASSLWGQIGQETQYL.

This chain uses TRBV15 with TRBJ2-7; TRBD2 matches at 7 bases. CDR1 is LNHNV, CDR2 YYDKDF, per germline (reference sequence). The CDR3 extends over 11 amino acids. Trimming removed 8 bases from V and 4 bases from J; junction bases left unmatched: 2. CDR3 DNA sequence: TGTGCCACCCGAGCGGGGTACGAGCAGTACTTC. Encoded protein: CATRAGYEQYF.